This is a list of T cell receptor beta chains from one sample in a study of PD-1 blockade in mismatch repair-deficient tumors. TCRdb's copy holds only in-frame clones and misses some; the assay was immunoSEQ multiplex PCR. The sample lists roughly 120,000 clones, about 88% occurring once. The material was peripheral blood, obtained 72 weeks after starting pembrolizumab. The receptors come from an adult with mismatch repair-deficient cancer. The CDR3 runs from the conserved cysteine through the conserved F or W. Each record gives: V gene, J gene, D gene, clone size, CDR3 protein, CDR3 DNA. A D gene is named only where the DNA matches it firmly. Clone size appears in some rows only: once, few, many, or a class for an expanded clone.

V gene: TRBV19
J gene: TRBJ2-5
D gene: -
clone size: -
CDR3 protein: CASSRRGGTQYF
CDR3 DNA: TGTGCCAGTAGTAGGCGGGGAGGGACCCAGTACTTC

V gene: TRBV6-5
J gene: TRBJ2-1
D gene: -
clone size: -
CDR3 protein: CASSSAGSYNEQFF
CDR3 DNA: TGTGCCAGCAGTTCGGCGGGGTCCTACAATGAGCAGTTCTTC

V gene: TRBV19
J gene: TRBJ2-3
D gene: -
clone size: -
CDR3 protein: CASSISARGTDTQYF
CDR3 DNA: TGTGCCAGTAGTATCTCCGCCAGGGGAACAGATACGCAGTATTTT

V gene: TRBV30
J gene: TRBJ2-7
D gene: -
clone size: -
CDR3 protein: CAWSVADSYEQYF
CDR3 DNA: TGTGCCTGGAGTGTGGCGGACTCCTACGAGCAGTACTTC

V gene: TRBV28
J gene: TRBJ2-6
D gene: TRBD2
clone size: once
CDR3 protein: CASSLIGVGGRSSGANVLTF
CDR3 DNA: TGTGCCAGCAGTTTAATTGGAGTCGGCGGGAGGTCCTCTGGGGCCAACGTCCTGACTTTC

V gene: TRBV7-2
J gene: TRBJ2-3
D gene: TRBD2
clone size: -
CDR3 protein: CASSLDATSGTHTQYF
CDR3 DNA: TGTGCCAGCAGCTTAGATGCGACTAGCGGTACCCATACGCAGTATTTT

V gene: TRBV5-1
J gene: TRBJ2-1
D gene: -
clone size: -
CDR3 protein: CASSLGGEQFF
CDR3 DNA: TGCGCCAGCAGCTTAGGGGGAGAGCAGTTCTTC

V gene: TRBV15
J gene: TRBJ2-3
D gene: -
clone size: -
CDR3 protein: CATSRDPGSGPDTQYF
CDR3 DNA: TGTGCCACCAGCAGAGACCCCGGAAGCGGGCCAGATACGCAGTATTTT

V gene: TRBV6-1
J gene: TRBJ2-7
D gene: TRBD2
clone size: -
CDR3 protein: CASSEGAGVGYEQYF
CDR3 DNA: TGTGCCAGCAGTGAAGGGGCGGGAGTTGGGTACGAGCAGTACTTC

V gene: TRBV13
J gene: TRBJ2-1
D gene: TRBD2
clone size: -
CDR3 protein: CASSLSAGVGYNEQFF
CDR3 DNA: TGTGCCAGCAGCTTATCCGCGGGAGTAGGGTACAATGAGCAGTTCTTC

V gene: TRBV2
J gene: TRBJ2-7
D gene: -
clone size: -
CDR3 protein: CASTVGTPYEQYF
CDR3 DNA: TGTGCCAGCACCGTGGGAACCCCCTACGAGCAGTACTTC

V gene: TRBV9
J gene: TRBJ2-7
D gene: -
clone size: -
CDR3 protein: CASSVAAADSYEQYF
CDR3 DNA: TGTGCCAGCAGCGTAGCGGCAGCAGACTCCTACGAGCAGTACTTC

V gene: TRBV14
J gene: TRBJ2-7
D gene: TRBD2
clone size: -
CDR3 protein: CASSLGTSGRSFYEQYF
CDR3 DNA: TGTGCCAGCAGCCTGGGGACTAGCGGGAGGTCATTCTACGAGCAGTACTTC

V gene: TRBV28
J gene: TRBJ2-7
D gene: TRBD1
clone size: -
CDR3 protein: CASSSTGGGNYEQYF
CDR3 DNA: TGTGCCAGCAGTTCTACAGGGGGCGGGAACTACGAGCAGTACTTC

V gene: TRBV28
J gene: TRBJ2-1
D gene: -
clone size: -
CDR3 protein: CASSLSPASNEQFF
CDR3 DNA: TGTGCCAGCAGTTTATCCCCAGCTAGCAATGAGCAGTTCTTC

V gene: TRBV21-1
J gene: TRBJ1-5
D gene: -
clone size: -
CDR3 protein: CASSKGREGQPQHF
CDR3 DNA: TGTGCCAGCAGCAAAGGGAGGGAGGGTCAGCCCCAGCATTTT

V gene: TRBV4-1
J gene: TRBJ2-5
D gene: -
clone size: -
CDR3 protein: CASSQVGQMTQYF
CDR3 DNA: TGCGCCAGCAGCCAAGTAGGGCAGATGACCCAGTACTTC

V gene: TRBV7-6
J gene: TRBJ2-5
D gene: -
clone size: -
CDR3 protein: CASSLGAGTQYF
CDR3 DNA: TGTGCCAGCAGCTTAGGGGCGGGGACCCAGTACTTC

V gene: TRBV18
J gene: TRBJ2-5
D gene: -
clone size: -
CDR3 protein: CASSPKQTQYF
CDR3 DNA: TGTGCCAGCTCACCAAAACAGACCCAGTACTTC

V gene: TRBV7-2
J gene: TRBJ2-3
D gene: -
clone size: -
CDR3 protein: CASSLELGSITDTQYF
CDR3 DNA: TGTGCCAGCAGCTTAGAATTAGGGAGTATCACAGATACGCAGTATTTT

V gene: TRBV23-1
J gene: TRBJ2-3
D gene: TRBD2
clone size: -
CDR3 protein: CASSHGTSGSLGPDTQYF
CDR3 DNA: TGCGCCAGCAGTCATGGGACTAGCGGCTCCCTAGGACCAGATACGCAGTATTTT

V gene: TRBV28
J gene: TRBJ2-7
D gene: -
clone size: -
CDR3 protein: CASREFGSLAEQYF
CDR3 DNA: TGTGCCAGCCGGGAGTTTGGCAGTTTAGCCGAGCAGTACTTC

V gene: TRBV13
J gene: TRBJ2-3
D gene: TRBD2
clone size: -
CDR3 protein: CASSFLGLAGVRDTQYF
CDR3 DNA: TGTGCCAGCAGCTTCTTGGGACTAGCGGGAGTTCGGGATACGCAGTATTTT

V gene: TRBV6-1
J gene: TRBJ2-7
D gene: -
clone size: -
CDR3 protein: CASISTYEQYF
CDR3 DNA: TGTGCCAGCATAAGTACCTACGAGCAGTACTTC

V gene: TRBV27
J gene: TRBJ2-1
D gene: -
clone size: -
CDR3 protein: CASSRSGAYNEQFF
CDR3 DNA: TGTGCCAGCAGCCGGTCGGGAGCATACAATGAGCAGTTCTTC

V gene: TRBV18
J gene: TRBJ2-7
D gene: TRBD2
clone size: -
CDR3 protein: CASSPPGLSAPYEQYF
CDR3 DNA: TGTGCCAGCTCACCACCGGGACTAAGTGCGCCCTACGAGCAGTACTTC

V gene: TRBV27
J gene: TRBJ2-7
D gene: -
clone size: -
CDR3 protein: CASSLSGYEQYF
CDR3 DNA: TGTGCCAGCAGTTTATCAGGTTACGAGCAGTACTTC

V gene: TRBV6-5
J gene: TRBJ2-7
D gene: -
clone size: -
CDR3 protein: CASSYSPHPSYEQYF
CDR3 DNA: TGTGCCAGCAGTTACTCACCCCATCCATCCTACGAGCAGTACTTC

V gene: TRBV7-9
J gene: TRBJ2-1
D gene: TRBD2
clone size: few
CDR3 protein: CASSLGLPQFNEQFF
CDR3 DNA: TGTGCCAGCAGCTTGGGACTACCCCAATTCAACGAGCAGTTCTTC

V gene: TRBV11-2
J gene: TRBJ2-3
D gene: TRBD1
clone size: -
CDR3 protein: CASSPPGQGADTQYF
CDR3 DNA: TGTGCCAGCAGCCCCCCGGGACAGGGAGCAGATACGCAGTATTTT

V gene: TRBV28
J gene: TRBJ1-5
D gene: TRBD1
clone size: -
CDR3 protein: CASSLDRNQPQHF
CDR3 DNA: TGTGCCAGCAGCCTGGACAGGAATCAGCCCCAGCATTTT

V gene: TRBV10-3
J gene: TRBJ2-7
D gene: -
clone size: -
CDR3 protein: CAISEVWEPEVATYEQYF
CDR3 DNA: TGTGCCATCAGTGAGGTATGGGAACCTGAAGTAGCCACCTACGAGCAGTACTTC

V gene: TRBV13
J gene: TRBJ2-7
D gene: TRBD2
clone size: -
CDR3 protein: CASSPGLAGVRDEQYF
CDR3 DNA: TGTGCCAGCAGCCCCGGACTAGCGGGAGTTAGGGACGAGCAGTACTTC

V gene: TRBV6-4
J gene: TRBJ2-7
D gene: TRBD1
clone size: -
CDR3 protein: CASTKTGTGGPYEQYF
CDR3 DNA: TGTGCCAGCACGAAGACGGGGACAGGGGGACCCTACGAGCAGTACTTC

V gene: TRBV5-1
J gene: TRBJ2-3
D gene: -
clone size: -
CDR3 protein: CASSLRTSQYTQYF
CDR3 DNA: TGCGCCAGCAGCTTAAGGACCTCCCAATATACGCAGTATTTT

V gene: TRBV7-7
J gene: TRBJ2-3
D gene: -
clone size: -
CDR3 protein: CASTPTAGGTQYF
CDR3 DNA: TGTGCTAGCACCCCCACGGCAGGTGGTACGCAGTATTTT

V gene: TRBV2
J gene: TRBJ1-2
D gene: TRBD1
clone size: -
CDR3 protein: CASRAEQGHGYTF
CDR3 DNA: TGTGCCAGCAGGGCTGAACAGGGGCATGGCTACACCTTC

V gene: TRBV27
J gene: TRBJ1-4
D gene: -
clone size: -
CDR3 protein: CASSLYRTTGEKLFF
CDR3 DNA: TGTGCCAGCAGTTTATATCGGACGACGGGTGAAAAACTGTTTTTT

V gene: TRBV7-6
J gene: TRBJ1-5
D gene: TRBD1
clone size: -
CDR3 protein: CASSIGSGTGSPFSNQPQHF
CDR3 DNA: TGTGCCAGCAGCATTGGAAGCGGGACAGGGTCCCCTTTTAGCAATCAGCCCCAGCATTTT

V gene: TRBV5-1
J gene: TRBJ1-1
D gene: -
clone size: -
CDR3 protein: CASSYNGGNTEAFF
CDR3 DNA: TGCGCCAGCAGCTATAATGGAGGAAACACTGAAGCTTTCTTT

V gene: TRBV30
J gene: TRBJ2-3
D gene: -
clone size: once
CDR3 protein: CAWSGTAIFTDTQYF
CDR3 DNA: TGTGCCTGGAGTGGGACAGCAATTTTCACAGATACGCAGTATTTT

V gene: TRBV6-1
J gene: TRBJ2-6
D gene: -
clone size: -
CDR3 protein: CAGRQSLSGANVLTF
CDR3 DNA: TGTGCCGGACGACAGTCTCTCTCTGGGGCCAACGTCCTGACTTTC

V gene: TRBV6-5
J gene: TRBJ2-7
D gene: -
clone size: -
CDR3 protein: CASSYSESYGAYEQYF
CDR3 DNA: TGTGCCAGCAGTTACTCGGAATCTTACGGTGCCTACGAGCAGTACTTC

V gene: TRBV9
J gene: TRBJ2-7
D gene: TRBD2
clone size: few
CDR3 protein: CASSAGTSSYEQYF
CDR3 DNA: TGTGCCAGCAGCGCCGGGACTAGCTCCTACGAGCAGTACTTC

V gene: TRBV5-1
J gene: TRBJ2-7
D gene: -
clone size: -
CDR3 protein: CASSLHPGGDYEQYF
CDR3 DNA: TGCGCCAGCAGCTTGCACCCTGGTGGGGACTACGAGCAGTACTTC

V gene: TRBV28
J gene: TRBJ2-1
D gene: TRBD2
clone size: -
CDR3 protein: CASSLSGSYSYNEQFF
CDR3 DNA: TGTGCCAGCAGCTTAAGCGGGAGTTACTCCTACAATGAGCAGTTCTTC

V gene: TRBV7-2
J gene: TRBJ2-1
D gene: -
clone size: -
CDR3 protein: CASSLNRDTRYNEQFF
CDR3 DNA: TGTGCCAGCAGCTTAAATAGGGACACACGATACAATGAGCAGTTCTTC

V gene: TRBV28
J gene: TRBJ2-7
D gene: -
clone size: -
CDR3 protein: CASSLQKYRIYYEQYF
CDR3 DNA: TGTGCCAGCAGTTTACAAAAATACAGGATTTACTACGAGCAGTACTTC

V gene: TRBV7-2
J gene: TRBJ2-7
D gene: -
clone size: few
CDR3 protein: CASRLGAGEQYF
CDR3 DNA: TGTGCCTCAAGGCTCGGGGCTGGCGAGCAGTACTTC

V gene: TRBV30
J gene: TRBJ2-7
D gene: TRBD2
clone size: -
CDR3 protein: CAWSPGLAGSEQYF
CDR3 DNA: TGTGCCTGGAGCCCGGGACTAGCGGGAAGCGAGCAGTACTTC

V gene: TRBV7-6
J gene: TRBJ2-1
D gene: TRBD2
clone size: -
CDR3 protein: CASSFEGLAVNEQFF
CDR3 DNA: TGTGCCAGCAGCTTTGAGGGACTAGCGGTAAATGAGCAGTTCTTC